This TCR beta chain was profiled in a study of blood T cell repertoires in COVID-19. Study summary: Italy, Spain and the United States were the sources of the convalescent and acute COVID-19 samples. PBMCs, B-cell-depleted T cells, or T cells were the source of the cDNA or gDNA that made up the material.

Using immunoSEQ multiplex PCR, the repertoire was profiled, and TCRdb retains in-frame clones only, with some absent. The sample carries 200,000 to 250,000 clones, approximately 83% recorded once. In this sample, this clone turned up once. V lost 4 bases, J lost 6 bases, and 16 bases lay in between. The V gene's germline CDR1 is SGHDN and CDR2 FVKESK. The length of the CDR3 is 14 residues. The clonotype comes from a woman aged 45-59 years with acute or convalescent COVID-19. The rearrangement joins TRBV14 to TRBJ2-7; tentative D call: TRBD2 (5 bases). Sequencing used peripheral blood. CDR3 DNA sequence: TGTGCCAGCAGCCTCGAGGTCCCTAGCTCCGAGCAGTACTTC. Its translation is CASSLEVPSSEQYF. The whole variable domain, filled in from reference TRBV14 and TRBJ2-7, reads EAGVTQFPSHSVIEKGQTVTLRCDPISGHDNLYWYRRVMGKEIKFLLHFVKESKQDESGMPNNRFLAERTGGTYSTLKVQPAELEDSGVYFCASSLEVPSSEQYFGPGTRLTVT.